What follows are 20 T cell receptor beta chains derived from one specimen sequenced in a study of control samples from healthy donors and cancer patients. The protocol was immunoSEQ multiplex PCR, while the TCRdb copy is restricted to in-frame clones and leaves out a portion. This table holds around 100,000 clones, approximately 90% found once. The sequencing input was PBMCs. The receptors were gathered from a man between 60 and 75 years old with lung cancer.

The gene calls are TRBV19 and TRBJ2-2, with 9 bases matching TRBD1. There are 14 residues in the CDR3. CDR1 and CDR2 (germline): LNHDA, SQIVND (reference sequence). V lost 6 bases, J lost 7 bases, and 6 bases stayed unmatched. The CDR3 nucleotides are TGTGCCAGTAGGTGGGACAGGGTAAACGGGGAGCTGTTTTTT. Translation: CASRWDRVNGELFF.

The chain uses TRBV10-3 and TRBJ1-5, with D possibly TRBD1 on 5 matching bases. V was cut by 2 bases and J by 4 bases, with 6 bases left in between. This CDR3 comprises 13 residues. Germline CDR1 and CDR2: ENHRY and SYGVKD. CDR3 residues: CAISEGGNQPQHF. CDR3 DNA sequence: TGTGCCATCAGTGAGGGGGGAAATCAGCCCCAGCATTTT.

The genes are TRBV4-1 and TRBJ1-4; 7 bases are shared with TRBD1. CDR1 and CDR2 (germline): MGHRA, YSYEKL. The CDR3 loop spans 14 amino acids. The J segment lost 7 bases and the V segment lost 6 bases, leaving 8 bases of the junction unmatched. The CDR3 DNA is TGCGCCAGCAGGGGAGGGGGCGCCGGTGAAAAACTGTTTTTT. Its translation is CASRGGGAGEKLFF.

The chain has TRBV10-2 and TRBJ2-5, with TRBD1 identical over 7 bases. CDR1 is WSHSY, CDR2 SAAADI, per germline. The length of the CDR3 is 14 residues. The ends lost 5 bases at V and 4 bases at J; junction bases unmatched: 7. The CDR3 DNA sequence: TGCGCCAGCAGTTACAGGGGTTCGGGAGAGACCCAGTACTTC. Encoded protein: CASSYRGSGETQYF.

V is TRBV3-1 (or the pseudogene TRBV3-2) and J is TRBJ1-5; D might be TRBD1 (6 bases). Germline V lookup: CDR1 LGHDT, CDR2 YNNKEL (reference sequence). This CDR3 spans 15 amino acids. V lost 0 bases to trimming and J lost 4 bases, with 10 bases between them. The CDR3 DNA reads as TGTGCCAGCAGCCAAGACAGGGGTTGGAATCAGCCCCAGCATTTT. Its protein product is CASSQDRGWNQPQHF.

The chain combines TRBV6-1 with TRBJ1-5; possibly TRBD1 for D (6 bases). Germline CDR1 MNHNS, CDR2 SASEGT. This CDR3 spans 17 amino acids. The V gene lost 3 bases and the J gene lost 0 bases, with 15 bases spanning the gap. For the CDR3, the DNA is TGTGCCAGCAGTGATCAGGACAGAACATATAGCAATCAGCCCCAGCATTTT. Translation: CASSDQDRTYSNQPQHF.

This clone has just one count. The DNA of the CDR3 is TGCGCCAGCAGCTTGGATGGAGCTCCAAAGTATTCACCCCTCCACTTT. This sequence encodes CASSLDGAPKYSPLHF. The chain combines TRBV5-1 with TRBJ1-6; no definite D call. The CDR3 has 16 amino acids. V lost 0 bases to trimming and J lost 8 bases, with 15 bases between them. Germline CDR1 is SGHRS and CDR2 is YFSETQ.

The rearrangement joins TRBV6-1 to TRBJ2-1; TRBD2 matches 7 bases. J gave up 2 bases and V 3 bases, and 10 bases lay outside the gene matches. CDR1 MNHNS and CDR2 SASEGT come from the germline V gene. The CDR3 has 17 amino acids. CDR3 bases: TGTGCCAGCAGTGACCCCCTTCGCGGGGGACCCTACAATGAGCAGTTCTTC. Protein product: CASSDPLRGGPYNEQFF.

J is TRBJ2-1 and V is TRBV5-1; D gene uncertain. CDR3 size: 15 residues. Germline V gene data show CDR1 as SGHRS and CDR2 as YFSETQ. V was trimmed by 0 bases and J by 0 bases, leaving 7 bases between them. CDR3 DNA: TGCGCCAGCAGCTTGGACAGCATCTCCTACAATGAGCAGTTCTTC. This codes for CASSLDSISYNEQFF.

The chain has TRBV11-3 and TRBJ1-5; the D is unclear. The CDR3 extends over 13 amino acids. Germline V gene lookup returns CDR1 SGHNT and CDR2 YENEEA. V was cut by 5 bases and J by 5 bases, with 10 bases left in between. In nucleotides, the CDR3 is TGTGCCAGCAGCCCTGGGTACGATCAGCCCCAGCATTTT. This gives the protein CASSPGYDQPQHF.

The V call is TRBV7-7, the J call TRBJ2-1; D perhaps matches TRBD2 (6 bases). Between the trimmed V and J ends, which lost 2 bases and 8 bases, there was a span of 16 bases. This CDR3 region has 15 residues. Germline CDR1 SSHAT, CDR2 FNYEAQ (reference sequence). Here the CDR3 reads CASSLNGGMGDEQFF. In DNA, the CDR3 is TGTGCCAGCAGCTTAAACGGAGGGATGGGGGATGAGCAGTTCTTC.

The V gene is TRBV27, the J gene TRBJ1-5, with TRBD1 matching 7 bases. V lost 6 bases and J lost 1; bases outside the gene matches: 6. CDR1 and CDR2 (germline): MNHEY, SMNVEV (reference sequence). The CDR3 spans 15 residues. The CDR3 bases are TGTGCCAGCAGGCGACAGGGACCCAGCAATCAGCCCCAGCATTTT. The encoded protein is CASRRQGPSNQPQHF.

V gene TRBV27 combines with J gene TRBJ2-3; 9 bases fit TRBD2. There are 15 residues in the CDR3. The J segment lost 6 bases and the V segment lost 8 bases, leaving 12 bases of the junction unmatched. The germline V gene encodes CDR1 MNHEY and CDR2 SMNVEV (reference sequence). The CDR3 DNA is TGTGCCAGCCGGAAGGGGGGACTAGCATCGGATACGCAGTATTTT. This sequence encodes CASRKGGLASDTQYF.

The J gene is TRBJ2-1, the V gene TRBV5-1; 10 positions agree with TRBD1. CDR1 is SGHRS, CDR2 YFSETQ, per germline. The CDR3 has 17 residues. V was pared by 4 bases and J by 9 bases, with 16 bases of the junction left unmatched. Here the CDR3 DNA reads TGCGCCAGCAGCCCCAGACCGGGACAGGGGAAGCTGGGTGAGCAGTTCTTC. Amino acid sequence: CASSPRPGQGKLGEQFF. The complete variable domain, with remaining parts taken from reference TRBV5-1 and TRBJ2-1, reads KAGVTQTPRYLIKTRGQQVTLSCSPISGHRSVSWYQQTPGQGLQFLFEYFSETQRNKGNFPGRFSGRQFSNSRSEMNVSTLELGDSALYLCASSPRPGQGKLGEQFFGPGTRLTVL.

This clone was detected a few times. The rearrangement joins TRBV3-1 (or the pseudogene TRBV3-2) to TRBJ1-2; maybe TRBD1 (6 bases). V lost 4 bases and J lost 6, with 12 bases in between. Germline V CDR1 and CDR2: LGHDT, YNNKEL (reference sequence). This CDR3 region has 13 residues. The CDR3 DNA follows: TGTGCCAGCAGCCTTACAGGGTCAGATGGCTACACCTTC. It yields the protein CASSLTGSDGYTF.

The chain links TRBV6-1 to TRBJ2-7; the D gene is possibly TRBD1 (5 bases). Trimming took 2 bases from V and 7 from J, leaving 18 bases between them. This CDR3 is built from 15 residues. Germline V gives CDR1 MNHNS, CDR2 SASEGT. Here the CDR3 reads CASSELRAEYGEQYV. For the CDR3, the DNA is TGTGCCAGCAGTGAACTCAGGGCCGAGTACGGTGAGCAGTACGTC.

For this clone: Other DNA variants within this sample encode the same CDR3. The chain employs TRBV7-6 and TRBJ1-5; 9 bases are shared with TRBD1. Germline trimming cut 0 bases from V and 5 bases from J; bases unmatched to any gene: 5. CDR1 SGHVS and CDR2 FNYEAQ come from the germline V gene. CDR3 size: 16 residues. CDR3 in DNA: TGTGCCAGCAGCTTAGCGCTGGGACAGGGCGATCAGCCCCAGCATTTT. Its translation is CASSLALGQGDQPQHF.

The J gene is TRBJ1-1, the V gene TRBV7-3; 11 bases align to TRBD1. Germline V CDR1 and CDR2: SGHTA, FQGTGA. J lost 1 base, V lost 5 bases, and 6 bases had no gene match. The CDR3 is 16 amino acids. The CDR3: CASSPSGQGANTEAFF. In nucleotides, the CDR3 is TGTGCCAGCAGCCCCTCAGGACAGGGGGCGAACACTGAAGCTTTCTTT.

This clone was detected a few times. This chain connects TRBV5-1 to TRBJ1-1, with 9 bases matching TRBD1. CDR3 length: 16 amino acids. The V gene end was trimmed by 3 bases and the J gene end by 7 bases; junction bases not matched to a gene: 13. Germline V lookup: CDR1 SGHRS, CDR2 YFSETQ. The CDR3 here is CASSSKPWDREVEAFF. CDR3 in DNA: TGCGCCAGCAGCTCGAAACCCTGGGACAGGGAGGTTGAAGCTTTCTTT.

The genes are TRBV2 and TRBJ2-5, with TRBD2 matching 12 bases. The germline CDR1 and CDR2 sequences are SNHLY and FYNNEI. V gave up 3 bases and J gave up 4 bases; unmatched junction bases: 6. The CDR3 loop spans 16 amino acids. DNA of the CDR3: TGTGCCAGCAGTGATACTAGCGGGGGGAGTCCAGAGACCCAGTACTTC. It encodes CASSDTSGGSPETQYF.